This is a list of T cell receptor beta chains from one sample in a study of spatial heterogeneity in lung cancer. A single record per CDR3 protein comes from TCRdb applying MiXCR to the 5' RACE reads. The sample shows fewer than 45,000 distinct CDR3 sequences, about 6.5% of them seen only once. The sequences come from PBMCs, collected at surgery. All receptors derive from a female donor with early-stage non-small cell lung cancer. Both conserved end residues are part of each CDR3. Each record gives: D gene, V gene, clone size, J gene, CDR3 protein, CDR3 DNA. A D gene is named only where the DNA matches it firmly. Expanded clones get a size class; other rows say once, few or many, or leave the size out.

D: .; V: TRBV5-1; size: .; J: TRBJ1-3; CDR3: CASSPQAGPARRSGNTIYF; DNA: TGCGCCAGCAGCCCCCAGGCAGGCCCCGCCAGGAGGTCTGGAAACACCATATATTTT
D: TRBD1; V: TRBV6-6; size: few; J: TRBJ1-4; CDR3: CASSLKGQGYEKLFF; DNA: TGTGCCAGCAGCCTCAAGGGACAGGGGTATGAAAAACTGTTTTTT
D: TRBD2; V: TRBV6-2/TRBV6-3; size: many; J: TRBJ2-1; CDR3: CASSYSPPGGLYNEQFF; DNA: TGTGCCAGCAGTTACTCGCCCCCGGGGGGGCTCTACAATGAGCAGTTCTTC
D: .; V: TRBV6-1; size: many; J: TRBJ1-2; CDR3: CASSGEGDLYGYTF; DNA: TGTGCCAGCAGCGGAGAGGGGGACCTCTATGGCTACACCTTC
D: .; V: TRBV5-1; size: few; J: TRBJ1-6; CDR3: CASSLPGFSPLHF; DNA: TGCGCCAGCAGCTTGCCCGGATTTTCACCCCTCCACTTT
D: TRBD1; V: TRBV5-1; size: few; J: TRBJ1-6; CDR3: CASSIGQGASSPLHF; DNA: TGCGCCAGCAGCATCGGACAGGGGGCGAGCTCACCCCTCCACTTT
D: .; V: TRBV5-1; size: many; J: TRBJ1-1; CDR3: CASSFDGSYEAFF; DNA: TGCGCCAGCAGCTTCGACGGATCTTATGAAGCTTTCTTT
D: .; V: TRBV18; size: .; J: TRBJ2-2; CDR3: CASSPPSGRMTGELFF; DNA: TGTGCCAGCTCACCACCGTCGGGACGGATGACCGGGGAGCTGTTTTTT
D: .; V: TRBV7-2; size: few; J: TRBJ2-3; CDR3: CASSPPRGRRPDTQYF; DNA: TGTGCCAGCAGCCCCCCCCGGGGCCGCCGGCCAGATACGCAGTATTTT
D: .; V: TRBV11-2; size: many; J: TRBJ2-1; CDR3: CASTRVLSYNEQFF; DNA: TGTGCCAGCACCCGGGTGCTCTCCTACAATGAGCAGTTCTTC
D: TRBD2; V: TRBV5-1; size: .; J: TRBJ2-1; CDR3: CASSLQQRGGYNEQFF; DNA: TGCGCCAGCAGCCTCCAACAGCGGGGGGGTTACAATGAGCAGTTCTTC
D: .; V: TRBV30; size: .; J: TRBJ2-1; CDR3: CAWGPLGGSSYNEQFF; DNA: TGTGCCTGGGGACCTCTTGGGGGGTCCTCCTACAATGAGCAGTTCTTC
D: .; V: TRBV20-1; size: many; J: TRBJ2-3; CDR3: CSLESIGAGEDTQYF; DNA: TGCAGCCTCGAAAGCATAGGGGCAGGGGAAGATACGCAGTATTTT
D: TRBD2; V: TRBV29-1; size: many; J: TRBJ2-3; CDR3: CSVDGGGKDTQYF; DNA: TGCAGCGTTGATGGCGGGGGGAAGGATACGCAGTATTTT
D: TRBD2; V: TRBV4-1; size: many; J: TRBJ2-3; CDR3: CASSQVPPGAGGSPDTQYF; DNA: TGCGCCAGCAGCCAAGTCCCTCCCGGCGCGGGGGGATCACCAGATACGCAGTATTTT
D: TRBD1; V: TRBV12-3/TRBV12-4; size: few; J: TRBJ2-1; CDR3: CASSEQTGGDEQFF; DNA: TGTGCCAGCAGTGAGCAAACAGGGGGCGATGAGCAGTTCTTC
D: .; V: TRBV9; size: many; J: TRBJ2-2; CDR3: CASSVVPGSYTGELFF; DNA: TGTGCCAGCAGCGTAGTTCCCGGGTCATACACCGGGGAGCTGTTTTTT
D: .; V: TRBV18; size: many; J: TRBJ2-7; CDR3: CASSPPLPRADEQYF; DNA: TGTGCCAGCTCACCACCGCTACCTCGGGCCGACGAGCAGTACTTC
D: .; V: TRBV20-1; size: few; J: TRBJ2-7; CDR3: CSASTADYEQYF; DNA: TGCAGTGCTAGTACGGCGGACTACGAGCAGTACTTC
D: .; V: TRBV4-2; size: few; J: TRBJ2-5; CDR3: CASSQDSSPQETQYF; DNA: TGTGCCAGCAGCCAAGATAGTTCTCCGCAAGAGACCCAGTACTTC
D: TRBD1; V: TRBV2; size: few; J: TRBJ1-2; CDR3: CAGQATNYGYTF; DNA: TGTGCCGGACAGGCCACTAACTATGGCTACACCTTC
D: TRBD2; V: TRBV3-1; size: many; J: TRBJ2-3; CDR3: CASSPSPGLAGGPDTQYF; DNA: TGTGCCAGCAGCCCTTCGCCGGGACTAGCGGGGGGGCCGGATACGCAGTATTTT
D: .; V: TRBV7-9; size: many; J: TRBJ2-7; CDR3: CASSRSALLSYEQYF; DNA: TGTGCCAGCAGCCGAAGTGCCCTCCTCTCCTACGAGCAGTACTTC
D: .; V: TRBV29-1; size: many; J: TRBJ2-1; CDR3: CSVVDSRIQFF; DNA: TGCAGCGTTGTGGACTCCCGAATCCAGTTCTTC
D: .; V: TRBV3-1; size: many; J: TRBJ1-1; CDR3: CASGDTGLRGSGTEAFF; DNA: TGTGCCAGCGGCGATACTGGGCTGAGGGGATCAGGCACTGAAGCTTTCTTT
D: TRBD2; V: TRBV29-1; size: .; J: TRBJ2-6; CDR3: CSALRTSGGKSVLTF; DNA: TGCAGCGCCTTAAGGACTAGCGGGGGTAAATCCGTCCTGACTTTC
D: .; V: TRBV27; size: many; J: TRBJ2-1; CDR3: CASSLLELRNEQFF; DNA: TGTGCCAGCAGTTTACTAGAGTTAAGGAATGAGCAGTTCTTC
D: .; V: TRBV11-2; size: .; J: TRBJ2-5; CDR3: CASRPPISWETQYF; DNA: TGTGCCAGCAGACCCCCTATCTCCTGGGAGACCCAGTACTTC
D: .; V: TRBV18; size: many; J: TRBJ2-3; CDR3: CASSPRTTDTQYF; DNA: TGTGCCAGCTCACCCCGGACCACAGATACGCAGTATTTT
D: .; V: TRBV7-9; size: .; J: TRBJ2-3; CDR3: CASSLRDSRLVRSTDTQYF; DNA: TGTGCCAGCAGCTTACGTGACAGTAGGCTAGTTCGGAGCACAGATACGCAGTATTTT
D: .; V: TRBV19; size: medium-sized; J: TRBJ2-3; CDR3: CASSISPGFTDTQYF; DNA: TGTGCCAGTAGTATTTCCCCGGGGTTCACAGATACGCAGTATTTT
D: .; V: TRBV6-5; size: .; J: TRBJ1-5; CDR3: CASSPLSGEPQHF; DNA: TGTGCCAGCAGTCCACTCTCGGGGGAGCCCCAGCATTTT
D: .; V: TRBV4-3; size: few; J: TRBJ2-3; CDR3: CASSQEGTPWDTQYF; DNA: TGCGCCAGCAGCCAAGAGGGGACTCCCTGGGATACGCAGTATTTT
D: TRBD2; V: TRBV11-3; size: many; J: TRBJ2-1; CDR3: CASSFPGRSNEQFF; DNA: TGTGCCAGCAGCTTTCCCGGGAGGAGCAATGAGCAGTTCTTC
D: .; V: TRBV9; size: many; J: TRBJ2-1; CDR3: CASSGPEGSSYNEQFF; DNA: TGTGCCAGCAGCGGCCCCGAGGGGAGCTCCTACAATGAGCAGTTCTTC
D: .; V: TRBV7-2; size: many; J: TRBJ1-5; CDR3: CASSLWSIIGNQPQHF; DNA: TGTGCCAGCAGCTTATGGTCCATTATCGGGAATCAGCCCCAGCATTTT
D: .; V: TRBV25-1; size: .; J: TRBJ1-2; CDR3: CASSDIRAGINYGYTF; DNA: TGTGCCAGCAGTGATATAAGGGCAGGTATAAACTATGGCTACACCTTC
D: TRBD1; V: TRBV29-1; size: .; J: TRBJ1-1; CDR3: CSYSGDRGLNTEAFF; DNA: TGCAGCTACTCTGGGGACAGGGGTCTTAACACTGAAGCTTTCTTT
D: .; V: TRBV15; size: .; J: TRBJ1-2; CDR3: CATSRDWSGSNYGYTF; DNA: TGTGCCACCAGCAGAGATTGGTCAGGTTCTAACTATGGCTACACCTTC
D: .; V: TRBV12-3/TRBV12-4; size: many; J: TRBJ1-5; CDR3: CASRPSRAPNQPQHF; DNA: TGTGCCAGCAGACCGAGCCGGGCCCCCAATCAGCCCCAGCATTTT
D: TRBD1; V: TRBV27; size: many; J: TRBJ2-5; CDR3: CASSSTGGEETQYF; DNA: TGTGCCAGCAGTAGTACAGGGGGCGAAGAGACCCAGTACTTC
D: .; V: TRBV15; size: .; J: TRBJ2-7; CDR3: CATSREGNEQYF; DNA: TGTGCCACCAGCAGAGAAGGGAACGAGCAGTACTTC
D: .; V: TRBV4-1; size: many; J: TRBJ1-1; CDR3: CASSLREGVREAFF; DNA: TGCGCCAGCAGCCTACGAGAGGGAGTGAGGGAAGCTTTCTTT
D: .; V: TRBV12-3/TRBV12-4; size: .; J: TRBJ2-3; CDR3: CASSSSGQGSTDTQYF; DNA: TGTGCCAGCAGTTCCAGCGGGCAGGGAAGCACAGATACGCAGTATTTT
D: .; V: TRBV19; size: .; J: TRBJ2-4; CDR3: CASSIYVGVAKNIQYF; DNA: TGTGCCAGTAGTATATACGTTGGAGTAGCCAAAAACATTCAGTACTTC